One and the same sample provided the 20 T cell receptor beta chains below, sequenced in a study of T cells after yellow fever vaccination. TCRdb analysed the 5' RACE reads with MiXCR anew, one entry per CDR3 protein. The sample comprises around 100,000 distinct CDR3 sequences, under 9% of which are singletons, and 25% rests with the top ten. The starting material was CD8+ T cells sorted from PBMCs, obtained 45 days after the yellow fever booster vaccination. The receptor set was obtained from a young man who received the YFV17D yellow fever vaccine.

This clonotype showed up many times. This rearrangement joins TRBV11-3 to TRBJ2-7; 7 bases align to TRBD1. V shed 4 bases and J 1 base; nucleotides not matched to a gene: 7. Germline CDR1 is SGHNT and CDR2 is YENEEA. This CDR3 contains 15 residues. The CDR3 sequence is CASSSGTDVSYEQYF. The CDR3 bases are TGTGCCAGCAGCTCCGGGACAGACGTATCCTACGAGCAGTACTTC.

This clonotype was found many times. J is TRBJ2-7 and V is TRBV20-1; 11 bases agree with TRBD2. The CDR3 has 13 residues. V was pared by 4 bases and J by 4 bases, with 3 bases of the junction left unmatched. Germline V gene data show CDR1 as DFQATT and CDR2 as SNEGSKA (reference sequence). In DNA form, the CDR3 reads TGCAGTGCTACCCCTAGCGGGAGGTACGAGCAGTACTTC. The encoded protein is CSATPSGRYEQYF.

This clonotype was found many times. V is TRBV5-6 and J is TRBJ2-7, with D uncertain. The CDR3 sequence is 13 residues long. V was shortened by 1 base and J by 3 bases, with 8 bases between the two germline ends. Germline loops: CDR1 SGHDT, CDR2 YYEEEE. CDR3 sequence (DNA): TGTGCCAGCAGCTTGAACCCACTCTACGAGCAGTACTTC. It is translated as CASSLNPLYEQYF.

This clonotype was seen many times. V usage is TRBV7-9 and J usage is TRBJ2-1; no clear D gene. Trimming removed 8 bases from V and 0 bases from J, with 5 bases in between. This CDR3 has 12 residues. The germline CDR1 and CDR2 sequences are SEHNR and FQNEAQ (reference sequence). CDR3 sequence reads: CASLGSYNEQFF. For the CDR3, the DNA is TGTGCCAGCCTCGGCTCCTACAATGAGCAGTTCTTC. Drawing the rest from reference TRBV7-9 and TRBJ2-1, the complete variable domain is DTGVSQNPRHKITKRGQNVTFRCDPISEHNRLYWYRQTLGQGPEFLTYFQNEAQLEKSRLLSDRFSAERPKGSFSTLEIQRTEQGDSAMYLCASLGSYNEQFFGPGTRLTVL.

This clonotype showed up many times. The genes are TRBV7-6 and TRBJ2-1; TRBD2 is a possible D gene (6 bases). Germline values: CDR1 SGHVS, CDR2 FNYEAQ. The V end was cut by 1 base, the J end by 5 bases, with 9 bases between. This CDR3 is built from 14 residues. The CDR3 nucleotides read TGTGCCAGCAGCTTAGGGGACTGGCACAATGAGCAGTTCTTC. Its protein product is CASSLGDWHNEQFF. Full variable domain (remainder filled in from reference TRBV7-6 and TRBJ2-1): GAGVSQSPRYKVTKRGQDVALRCDPISGHVSLYWYRQALGQGPEFLTYFNYEAQQDKSGLPNDRFSAERPEGSISTLTIQRTEQRDSAMYRCASSLGDWHNEQFFGPGTRLTVL.

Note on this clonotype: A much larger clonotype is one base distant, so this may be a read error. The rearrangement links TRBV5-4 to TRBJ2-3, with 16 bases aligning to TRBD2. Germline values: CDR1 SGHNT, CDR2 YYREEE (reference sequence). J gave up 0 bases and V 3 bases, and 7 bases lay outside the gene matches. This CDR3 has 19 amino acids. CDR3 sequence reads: CASSCLSGLAGGSTDTQYF. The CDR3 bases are TGTGCCAGCAGCTGCCTATCGGGACTAGCGGGAGGGAGCACAGATACGCAGTATTTT.

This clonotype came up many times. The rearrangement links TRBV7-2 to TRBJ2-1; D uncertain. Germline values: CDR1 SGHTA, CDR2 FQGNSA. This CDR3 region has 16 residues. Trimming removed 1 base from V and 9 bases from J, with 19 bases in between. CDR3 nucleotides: TGTGCCAGCAGCTTAGTAGCTGACGGTGCATTAACTGAGCAGTTCTTC. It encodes CASSLVADGALTEQFF.

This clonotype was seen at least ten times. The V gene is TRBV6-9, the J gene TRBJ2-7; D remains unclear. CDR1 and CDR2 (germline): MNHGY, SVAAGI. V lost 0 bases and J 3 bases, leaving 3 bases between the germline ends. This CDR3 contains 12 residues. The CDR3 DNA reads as TGTGCCAGCAGTTATTCGTACTACGAGCAGTACTTC. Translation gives CASSYSYYEQYF.

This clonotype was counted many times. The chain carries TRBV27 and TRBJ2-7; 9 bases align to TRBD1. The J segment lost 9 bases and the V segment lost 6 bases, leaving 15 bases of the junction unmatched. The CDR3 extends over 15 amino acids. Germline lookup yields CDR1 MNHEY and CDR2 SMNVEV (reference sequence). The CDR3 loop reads CASSLLGQGREVQYF. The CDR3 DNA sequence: TGTGCCAGCAGCCTCTTGGGACAGGGTAGGGAGGTGCAGTACTTC.

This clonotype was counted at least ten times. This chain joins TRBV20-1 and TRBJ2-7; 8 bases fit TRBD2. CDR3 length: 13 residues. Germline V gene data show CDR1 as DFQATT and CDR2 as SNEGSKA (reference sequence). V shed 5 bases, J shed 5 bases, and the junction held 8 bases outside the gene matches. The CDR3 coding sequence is TGCAGTGCTCTGACTAGCGAGGCCCACGAGCAGTACTTC. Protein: CSALTSEAHEQYF.

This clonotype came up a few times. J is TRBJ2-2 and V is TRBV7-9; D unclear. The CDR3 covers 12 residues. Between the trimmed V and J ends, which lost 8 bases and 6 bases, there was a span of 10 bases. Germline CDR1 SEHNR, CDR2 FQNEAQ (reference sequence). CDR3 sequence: CASWAGPGELFF. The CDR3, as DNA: TGTGCCAGCTGGGCCGGGCCCGGGGAGCTGTTTTTT.

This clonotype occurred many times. The CDR3: CASSRGTSGLANTGELFF. The CDR3, as DNA: TGCGCCAGCAGCCGGGGGACTAGCGGATTAGCGAACACCGGGGAGCTGTTTTTT. The rearrangement links TRBV5-1 to TRBJ2-2; 11 nucleotides line up with TRBD2. CDR3 length: 18 amino acids. Germline CDR1 is SGHRS and CDR2 is YFSETQ. V was pared by 4 bases and J by 0 bases, with 8 bases of the junction left unmatched.

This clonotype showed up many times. The CDR3 region is CASSPTDRGWGQETQYF. The CDR3 DNA is TGTGCCAGCAGCCCCACGGACAGGGGGTGGGGGCAAGAGACCCAGTACTTC. The chain uses TRBV27 and TRBJ2-5, with 10 bases lining up with TRBD1. V lost 6 bases, J lost 2 bases, and 12 bases stayed unmatched. CDR1 and CDR2 (germline): MNHEY, SMNVEV (reference sequence). This CDR3 comprises 17 residues.

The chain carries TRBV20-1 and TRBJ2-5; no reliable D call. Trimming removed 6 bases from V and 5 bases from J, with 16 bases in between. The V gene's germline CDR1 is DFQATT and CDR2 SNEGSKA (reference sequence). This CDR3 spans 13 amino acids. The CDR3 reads CSAQERLGETQYF. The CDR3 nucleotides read TGCAGTGCCCAGGAGCGCCTTGGGGAGACCCAGTACTTC.

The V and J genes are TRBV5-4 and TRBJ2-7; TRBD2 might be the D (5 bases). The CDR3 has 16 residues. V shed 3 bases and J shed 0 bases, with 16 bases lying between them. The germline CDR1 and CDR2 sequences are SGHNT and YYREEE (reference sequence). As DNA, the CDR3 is TGTGCCAGCAGCTCCCACTTCGGGGAGATCTCCTACGAGCAGTACTTC. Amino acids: CASSSHFGEISYEQYF.

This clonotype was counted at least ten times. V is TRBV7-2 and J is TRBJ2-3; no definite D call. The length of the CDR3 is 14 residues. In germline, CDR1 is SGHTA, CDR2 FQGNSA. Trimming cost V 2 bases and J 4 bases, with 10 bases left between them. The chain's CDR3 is CASSLTVTPDTQYF. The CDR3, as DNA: TGTGCCAGCAGCTTAACGGTAACCCCAGATACGCAGTATTTT.

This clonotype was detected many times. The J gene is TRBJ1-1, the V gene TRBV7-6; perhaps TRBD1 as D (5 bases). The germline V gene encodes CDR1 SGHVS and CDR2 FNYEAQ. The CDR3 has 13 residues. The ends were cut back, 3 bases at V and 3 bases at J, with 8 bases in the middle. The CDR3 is CASSLGGDTEAFF. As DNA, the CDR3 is TGTGCCAGCAGCTTGGGGGGTGACACTGAAGCTTTCTTT.

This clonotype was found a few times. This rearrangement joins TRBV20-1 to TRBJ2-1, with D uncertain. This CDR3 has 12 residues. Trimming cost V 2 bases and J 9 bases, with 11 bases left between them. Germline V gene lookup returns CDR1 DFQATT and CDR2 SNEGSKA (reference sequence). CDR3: CSARPLGIEQFF. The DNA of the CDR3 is TGCAGTGCTAGACCCCTGGGTATTGAGCAGTTCTTC.

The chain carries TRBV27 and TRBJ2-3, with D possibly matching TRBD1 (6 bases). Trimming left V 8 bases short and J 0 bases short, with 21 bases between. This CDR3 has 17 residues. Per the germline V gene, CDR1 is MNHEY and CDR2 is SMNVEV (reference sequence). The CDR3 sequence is CASLSWGGDISTDTQYF. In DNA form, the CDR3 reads TGTGCCAGCCTCTCCTGGGGTGGGGACATTAGCACAGATACGCAGTATTTT.

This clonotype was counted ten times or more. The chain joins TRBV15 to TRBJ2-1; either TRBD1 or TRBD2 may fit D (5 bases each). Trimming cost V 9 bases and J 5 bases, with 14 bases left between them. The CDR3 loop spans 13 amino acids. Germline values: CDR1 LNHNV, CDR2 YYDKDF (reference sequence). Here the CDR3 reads CATGVRGNNEQFF. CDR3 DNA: TGTGCCACGGGGGTGAGAGGAAACAATGAGCAGTTCTTC.